Listed below are T cell receptor beta chains from one sample, sequenced in a study of kidney transplant recipient with SARS-CoV-2 infection. Each CDR3 protein is one row after TCRdb ran MiXCR on the reads. The data show about 240,000 distinct CDR3 sequences, around 26% seen once. The material sequenced was a blood sample, taken at baseline and on roughly day 110 from a kidney transplant recipient. The receptor set was obtained from a male patient aged 30 to 39 who had COVID-19 and was a kidney transplant recipient. Some of the T cells might come from the graft donor. CDR3s include the opening cysteine and the closing phenylalanine or tryptophan. A D gene is named only where the DNA matches it firmly. Size is stated for part of the rows, as once, few or many counts, or as a class when the clone is expanded.

d_call	v_call	j_call	clone_size	cdr3_length	cdr3_aa	cdr3_nt
NA	TRBV7-2	TRBJ2-3	once	18	CASSIRPWGWSSTDTQYF	TGTGCCAGCAGCATACGACCATGGGGCTGGTCTAGCACAGATACGCAGTATTTT
TRBD2	TRBV13	TRBJ2-1	few	15	CASSSGLAGKNEQFF	TGTGCCAGCAGCTCCGGGCTAGCGGGGAAGAATGAGCAGTTCTTC
NA	TRBV6-4	TRBJ1-2	many	17	CASSYHCSHGKTYGYTF	TGTGCCAGCAGTTACCACTGCTCACACGGAAAGACCTATGGCTACACCTTC
NA	TRBV11-2	TRBJ2-2	many	15	CASSLVAGNTGELFF	TGTGCCAGCAGCTTAGTGGCCGGCAACACCGGGGAGCTGTTTTTT
NA	TRBV27	TRBJ1-1	many	15	CASSPRRGDRTEAFF	TGTGCCAGCAGTCCACGGCGCGGTGATCGCACTGAAGCTTTCTTT
TRBD1	TRBV2	TRBJ2-7	many	14	CASSVQGALYEQYF	TGTGCCAGCAGTGTACAGGGGGCATTGTACGAGCAGTACTTC
NA	TRBV28	TRBJ1-1	many	10	CASSLTEAFF	TGTGCCAGCAGTCTTACTGAAGCTTTCTTT
TRBD1	TRBV7-2	TRBJ2-5	NA	13	CASSKDRGETQYF	TGTGCCAGCAGCAAAGACAGGGGTGAGACCCAGTACTTC
NA	TRBV6-8	TRBJ1-2	NA	17	CASSEPGRSRKTYDYTF	TGTGCCAGCAGTGAGCCGGGACGCTCTAGAAAGACCTATGACTACACCTTC
TRBD1	TRBV5-6	TRBJ1-3	many	16	CASSFFKGASGNTIYF	TGTGCCAGCAGCTTCTTTAAGGGGGCATCTGGAAACACCATATATTTT
NA	TRBV11-2	TRBJ1-2	NA	17	CASSTSETSRKTYGYTF	TGTGCCAGCAGCACCTCAGAAACAAGCAGAAAGACCTATGGCTACACCTTC
NA	TRBV27	TRBJ2-1	NA	16	CASSFAQNRGYNEQFF	TGTGCCAGCAGTTTCGCGCAGAACCGGGGGTACAATGAGCAGTTCTTC
TRBD1	TRBV15	TRBJ1-5	many	17	CATSRDWRQGDEGAQHF	TGTGCCACCAGCAGAGATTGGCGACAGGGGGACGAGGGAGCCCAGCATTTT
TRBD2	TRBV11-2	TRBJ2-1	few	16	CASSLTRLAGEVEQFF	TGTGCCAGCAGCTTAACCCGACTAGCGGGAGAGGTTGAGCAGTTCTTC
TRBD1	TRBV7-9	TRBJ1-3	many	14	CASSSNRGHDTIYF	TGTGCCAGCAGCTCAAACAGGGGGCACGACACCATATATTTT
NA	TRBV5-3	TRBJ1-2	many	16	CARPVTVVRKTYGYTF	TGTGCCAGACCTGTCACAGTGGTGAGAAAGACCTATGGCTACACCTTC
TRBD1	TRBV7-9	TRBJ1-5	many	14	CASSLRQGLRPQHF	TGTGCCAGCAGCTTAAGACAGGGGTTGAGGCCCCAGCATTTT
NA	TRBV6-5	TRBJ1-5	many	12	CASSHGHQPQHF	TGTGCCAGCAGTCACGGGCATCAGCCCCAGCATTTT
NA	TRBV11-2	TRBJ2-6	many	20	CASSLDFGYHGVSGANVLTF	TGTGCCAGCAGCTTAGATTTCGGCTACCATGGGGTTTCTGGGGCCAACGTCCTGACTTTC
TRBD2	TRBV20-1	TRBJ2-1	many	14	CSAVSGSSYNEQFF	TGCAGTGCTGTCAGCGGGAGTTCCTACAATGAGCAGTTCTTC
TRBD1	TRBV7-9	TRBJ2-7	many	13	CASSPQGSDEQYF	TGTGCCAGCAGCCCACAGGGGTCAGACGAGCAGTACTTC
TRBD1	TRBV7-8	TRBJ1-5	many	14	CASSPRQGNQPQHF	TGTGCCAGCAGCCCACGACAGGGAAATCAGCCCCAGCATTTT